The clone carrying this TCR beta chain was seen only a few times. The antigen remains undetermined. The sample is drawn from a study of human T cells and chemical hapten exposure. V trimming: 2 bases; J trimming: 8 bases; junction bases outside the gene matches: 7. CDR3 length: 14 amino acids. The sample's time point: healthy volunteer bleed at 2 weeks. Extraction of total RNA was performed on unfractionated whole blood. MiXCR, applied by TCRdb to the RACE reads, yields one record per CDR3 protein. The sample carries tens of thousands of distinct CDR3 sequences, just under 9% recorded once. General study results and limits: The number of TCRs over 1 in 1000 frequency stayed unchanged after DPC.

The source material was whole blood. This sequence joins TRBV12-3 or TRBV12-4 and TRBJ1-1; 8 bases are a match to TRBD1. This sequence originates from a female donor in good health. Some clones in this sample may be carry-over from other donors' samples. The DNA of the CDR3 is TGTGCCAGCAGTTTAAGGACAGGGCTAGAGGAAGCTTTCTTT. Amino acids: CASSLRTGLEEAFF.